There are a few counts of the clone carrying this T cell receptor beta chain. CDR3 size: 13 residues. Germline V gene data show CDR1 as KGHSH and CDR2 as LQKENI. The J segment lost 6 bases and the V segment lost 6 bases, leaving 5 bases of the junction unmatched. TCRdb reanalysed the RT-PCR reads using MiXCR and keeps one entry per CDR3 protein. The repertoire holds fewer than 800,000 distinct CDR3 sequences, with about 14% as singletons. This rearrangement joins TRBV18 to TRBJ1-5; 7 positions agree with TRBD1. The sequence was collected from a female donor in good health, serving as a healthy control. Sequencing was carried out using memory CD4+ T cells from blood. CDR3 amino acids: CASSVDRVQPQHF. The DNA of the CDR3 is TGTGCCAGCTCGGTCGACAGGGTTCAGCCCCAGCATTTT.